These 10 T cell receptor beta chains were sequenced from one sample in a study of control samples from healthy donors and cancer patients. Libraries were prepared by immunoSEQ multiplex PCR; TCRdb keeps only in-frame clonotypes and omits some of them. The sample has 40,000 to 55,000 clones; 70% to 90% are singletons. Input material: PBMCs. Receptor source: a woman in her sixties with lung cancer.

The count of this clone is one. The genes are TRBV30 and TRBJ2-5; the match to TRBD1 covers 7 bases. CDR1 is GTSNPN, CDR2 SVGIG, per germline (reference sequence). This CDR3 contains 14 residues. After removal of 4 bases from V and 1 base from J, the junction contained 6 bases not matched to a gene. CDR3 DNA: TGTGCCTGGAATCCGGGACAGCTCCAAGAGACCCAGTACTTC. Translation gives CAWNPGQLQETQYF.

The genes are TRBV5-1 and TRBJ1-1, with D uncertain. The CDR3 extends over 14 amino acids. V lost 3 bases and J 1 base, leaving 10 bases between the germline ends. The V gene's germline CDR1 is SGHRS and CDR2 YFSETQ. CDR3 DNA sequence: TGCGCCAGCAGCTCCAGAGCCTGGAACACTGAAGCTTTCTTT. Translating gives CASSSRAWNTEAFF.

This chain uses TRBV5-6 with TRBJ2-3; TRBD2 matches 9 bases. After removal of 4 bases from V and 2 bases from J, the junction contained 11 bases not matched to a gene. The CDR3 contains 17 residues. CDR1 is SGHDT and CDR2 is YYEEEE in the germline V gene. The CDR3 loop reads CASSLRLAVVYTDTQYF. The CDR3 nucleotides read TGTGCCAGCAGCCTCCGACTAGCGGTCGTGTACACAGATACGCAGTATTTT.

The chain recombines TRBV30 with TRBJ2-5, with D maybe TRBD1 (7 bases). Germline V CDR1 and CDR2: GTSNPN, SVGIG (reference sequence). Trimming cost V 3 bases and J 5 bases, with 13 bases left between them. The length of the CDR3 is 13 residues. This chain's CDR3 is CAWRGGGMETQYF. The DNA for the CDR3 is TGTGCCTGGAGAGGGGGCGGGATGGAGACCCAGTACTTC.

The CDR3 DNA reads as TGTGCCAGCAGTTTATCGATACTAGCAGCGAACACCGGGGAGCTGTTTTTT. Its translation: CASSLSILAANTGELFF. V is TRBV27 and J is TRBJ2-2; a weak D match, TRBD2 (6 bases). Trimming shortened V by 0 bases and J by 0 bases, and 11 bases separated the two germline ends. Germline V gene sequence: CDR1 MNHEY, CDR2 SMNVEV (reference sequence). The CDR3 length is 17 residues.

This chain joins TRBV7-2 and TRBJ2-7; a weak D match, TRBD2 (6 bases). Germline loops: CDR1 SGHTA, CDR2 FQGNSA. Trimming stripped 0 bases from V and 2 bases from J, with 11 bases between. The CDR3 is 15 amino acids. The CDR3 region has the DNA TGTGCCAGCAGCTTAGCAGGGACTGGCACCTACGAGCAGTACTTC. The encoded protein is CASSLAGTGTYEQYF.

This sequence joins TRBV28 and TRBJ2-7; a weak D match, TRBD1 (5 bases). The V gene's germline CDR1 is MDHEN and CDR2 SYDVKM. Trimming took 3 bases from V and 10 from J, leaving 16 bases between them. The CDR3 has 13 residues. The CDR3 spells CASSFQGSGKQYF. The CDR3 DNA is TGTGCCAGCAGTTTTCAGGGCTCGGGTAAACAGTACTTC.

The rearrangement joins TRBV28 to TRBJ2-3; 13 positions match TRBD2. V gave up 6 bases and J gave up 3 bases; unmatched junction bases: 6. The germline V gene has CDR1 MDHEN and CDR2 SYDVKM. The CDR3 has 16 amino acids. In DNA, the CDR3 is TGTGCCAGCAGACAAGGACTAGCGGGAGCAACAGATACGCAGTATTTT. Protein: CASRQGLAGATDTQYF.

In this sample, this clone turned up once. V is TRBV13 and J is TRBJ2-1; 8 bases align to TRBD1. Trimming removed 5 bases from V and 6 bases from J; junction bases left unmatched: 15. The CDR3 is made up of 17 amino acids. CDR1 is PRHDT and CDR2 is FYEKMQ in the germline V gene (reference sequence). CDR3: CASSLPGQGFRGNEQFF. DNA of the CDR3: TGTGCCAGCAGCCTACCCGGACAGGGTTTCAGGGGCAATGAGCAGTTCTTC.

In DNA form, the CDR3 reads TGTGCCAGCAGCCTCCCGCAGGCCGACCCCTACGAGCAGTACTTC. Amino acids: CASSLPQADPYEQYF. V usage is TRBV28 and J usage is TRBJ2-7; D ambiguous. Trimming took off 6 bases at V and 2 bases at J, with 17 bases between the two ends. This CDR3 has 15 amino acids. Germline assignment: CDR1 MDHEN and CDR2 SYDVKM.